This is a list of T cell receptor beta chains from one sample in a study of regulatory T cells in long-lasting Graves disease. TCRdb independently ran MiXCR on the multiplex PCR reads; one entry per CDR3 protein. Of hundreds of thousands of distinct CDR3 sequences in the sample, about 16% are singletons; the top ten hold about 17%. This sample also appeared in a second study, on T cells in Graves' hyperthyroidism and ophthalmopathy.

Sequences were derived from peripheral blood mononuclear cells (PBMCs), sampled at new diagnosis, from a patient treated with antithyroid drugs. The receptors derive from a woman aged 25 to 39 with Graves disease. CDR3s include the opening cysteine and the closing phenylalanine or tryptophan. The D gene is left open where the match is weak. The size of a clone is reported for some rows only, either as once, few or many, or as a class for expanded clones.

J gene | D gene | clone size | V gene | CDR3 protein | CDR3 DNA
TRBJ2-7 | . | . | TRBV18 | CASSSRDMPYEQYF | TGTGCCAGCTCATCCCGGGACATGCCCTACGAGCAGTACTTC
TRBJ1-1 | . | many | TRBV18 | CASSRGGPGGNTEAFF | TGTGCCAGCTCACGAGGAGGGCCTGGGGGGAACACTGAAGCTTTCTTT
TRBJ2-7 | . | . | TRBV24-1 | CATSGQSSYEQYF | TGTGCCACCAGTGGACAAAGCTCCTACGAGCAGTACTTC
TRBJ2-3 | TRBD2 | . | TRBV27 | CASSQLAGGTDTQYF | TGTGCCAGCAGTCAGCTAGCGGGAGGAACAGATACGCAGTATTTT
TRBJ2-4 | TRBD2 | many | TRBV29-1 | CSVEQGSYSGGKNIQYF | TGCAGCGTTGAACAGGGGTCCTATAGCGGGGGGAAAAACATTCAGTACTTC
TRBJ2-7 | TRBD1 | many | TRBV28 | CASSFGGTGLSYEQYF | TGTGCCAGCAGTTTCGGCGGGACAGGGCTCTCCTACGAGCAGTACTTC
TRBJ2-7 | TRBD1 | . | TRBV12-5 | CASGLRTGIIYEQYF | TGTGCTAGTGGTTTGAGGACAGGAATTATCTACGAGCAGTACTTC
TRBJ2-2 | TRBD1 | few | TRBV20-1 | CSARYRGNTGELFF | TGCAGTGCTAGGTACAGGGGGAACACCGGGGAGCTGTTTTTT
TRBJ2-7 | . | few | TRBV29-1 | CSVGRGTYEQYF | TGCAGCGTTGGGCGGGGAACCTACGAGCAGTACTTC
TRBJ2-7 | TRBD1 | . | TRBV3-1 | CASSQDWRQGYEQYF | TGTGCCAGCAGCCAAGATTGGCGACAGGGTTACGAGCAGTACTTC
TRBJ2-7 | TRBD2 | . | TRBV20-1 | CSAIQREGPVEQYF | TGCAGTGCTATTCAGCGGGAGGGCCCCGTCGAGCAGTACTTC
TRBJ1-4 | TRBD1 | . | TRBV27 | CASMLQGAEKLFF | TGTGCCAGCATGCTACAGGGGGCGGAAAAACTGTTTTTT
TRBJ2-5 | TRBD2 | many | TRBV28 | CASSFYAGTSATQETQYF | TGTGCCAGCAGTTTTTACGCCGGGACTAGCGCGACCCAAGAGACCCAGTACTTC
TRBJ2-3 | . | few | TRBV29-1 | CSVVLYQLSSTDTQYF | TGCAGCGTTGTACTTTACCAACTCTCTAGCACAGATACGCAGTATTTT
TRBJ2-5 | . | many | TRBV2 | CASSEEGGTQYF | TGTGCCAGCAGTGAAGAGGGGGGGACCCAGTACTTC
TRBJ2-1 | TRBD2 | few | TRBV4-1 | CASSQRTVGSGSRYNEQFF | TGCGCCAGCAGCCAAAGAACCGTCGGCAGCGGGAGTAGGTACAATGAGCAGTTCTTC
TRBJ1-1 | . | many | TRBV7-3 | CASSSRTVNTEAFF | TGTGCCAGCAGTTCTAGGACGGTTAACACTGAAGCTTTCTTT
TRBJ1-1 | . | . | TRBV30 | CAWSMNTEASF | TGTGCCTGGTCCATGAACACTGAAGCTTCCTTT
TRBJ2-7 | TRBD2 | many | TRBV28 | CASNGLAGAREQYF | TGTGCCAGCAATGGACTAGCGGGAGCGAGAGAGCAGTACTTC